This T cell receptor beta chain was identified in a study of CD8 T cells in Susac syndrome. Overall study results and limits: There were over 15 Susac-specific public clones in total CD8+ repertoires and a few in CD8+ TEMRA repertoires.

This CDR3 spans 15 amino acids. Germline assignment: CDR1 SGHRS and CDR2 YFSETQ. The RNA, roughly 0.5 to 1 ug, was put through reverse transcription using random hexamers. One entry per CDR3 protein results from TCRdb running MiXCR on the immunoSEQ multiplex PCR reads. The repertoire has 150,000 to 200,000 distinct CDR3 sequences, 95% of them found once; the top ten carry around 0.16%. A word on this clonotype: Its antigen is not known. One junction end disagrees with the germline gene, perhaps due to a read error.

V gene TRBV5-1 combines with J gene TRBJ1-1; D is perhaps TRBD1 (5 bases). This TCR came from a human donor with Susac syndrome. Material: CD8+ T cells from PBMCs. The CDR3 DNA follows: TGCGCCAGCAGTTTGGTTGGGGGATCGAACACTGAAGCTTTCTTT. Its protein product is CASSLVGGSNTEAFF.